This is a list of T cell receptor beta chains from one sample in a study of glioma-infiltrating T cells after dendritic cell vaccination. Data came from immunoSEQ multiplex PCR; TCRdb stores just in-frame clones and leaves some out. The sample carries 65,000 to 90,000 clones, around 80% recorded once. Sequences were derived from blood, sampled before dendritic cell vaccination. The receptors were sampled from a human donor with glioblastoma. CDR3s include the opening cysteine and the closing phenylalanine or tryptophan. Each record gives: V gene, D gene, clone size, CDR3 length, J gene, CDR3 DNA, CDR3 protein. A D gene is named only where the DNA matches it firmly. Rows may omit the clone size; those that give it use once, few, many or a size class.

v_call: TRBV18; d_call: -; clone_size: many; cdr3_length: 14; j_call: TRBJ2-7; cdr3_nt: TGTGCCAGCTCACCACGGGACAAAGACTACGAGCAGTACTTC; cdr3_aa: CASSPRDKDYEQYF
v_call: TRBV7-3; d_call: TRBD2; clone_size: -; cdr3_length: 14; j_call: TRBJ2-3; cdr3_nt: TGTGCCAGCAGCCCCGGGACTAGCTGGGATACGCAGTATTTT; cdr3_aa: CASSPGTSWDTQYF
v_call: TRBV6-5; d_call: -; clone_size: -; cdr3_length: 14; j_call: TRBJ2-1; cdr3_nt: TGTGCCAGCAGTTACTCCCAGGGTTACAATGAGCAGTTCTTC; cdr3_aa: CASSYSQGYNEQFF
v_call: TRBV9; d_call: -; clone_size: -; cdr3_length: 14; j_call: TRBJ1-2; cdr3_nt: TGTGCCAGCAGCCTCAGTAGCCCGACGGGGGGCTACACCTTC; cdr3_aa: CASSLSSPTGGYTF
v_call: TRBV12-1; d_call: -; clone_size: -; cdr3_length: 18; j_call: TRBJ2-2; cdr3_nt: TGTGCCAGCAGCCCATTTCCGGGGATGAACACGAACACCGGGGAGCTGTTTTTT; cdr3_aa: CASSPFPGMNTNTGELFF
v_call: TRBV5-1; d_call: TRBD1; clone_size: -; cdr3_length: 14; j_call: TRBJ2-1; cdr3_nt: TGCGCCAGCAGCCTGGGACAGGGCTACAATGAGCAGTTCTTC; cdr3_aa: CASSLGQGYNEQFF
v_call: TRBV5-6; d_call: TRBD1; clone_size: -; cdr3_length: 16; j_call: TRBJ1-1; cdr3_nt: TGTGCCAGCAGCTTGCGGACAGGGGGCACGGGAACTGAAGCTTTCTTT; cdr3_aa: CASSLRTGGTGTEAFF
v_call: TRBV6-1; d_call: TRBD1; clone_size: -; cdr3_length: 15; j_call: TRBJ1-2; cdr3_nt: TGTGCCAGCAGTGAAGCGGAGACAGGGGTATATGGCTACACCTTC; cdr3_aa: CASSEAETGVYGYTF
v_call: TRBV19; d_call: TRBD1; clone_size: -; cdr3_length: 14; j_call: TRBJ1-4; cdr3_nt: TGTGCCAGCCGTCCCGGGACAGGTGTTGAAAAACTGTTTTTT; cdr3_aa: CASRPGTGVEKLFF
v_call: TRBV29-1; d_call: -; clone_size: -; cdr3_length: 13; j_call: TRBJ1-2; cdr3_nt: TGCAGCGGCAGGGGTTCTCAGGGCTATGGCTACACCTTC; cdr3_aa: CSGRGSQGYGYTF
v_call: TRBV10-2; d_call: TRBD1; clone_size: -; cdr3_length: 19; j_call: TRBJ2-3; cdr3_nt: TGCGCCAGCAGTGAGTTAGTGGGACAGAATATGATTAGCACAGATACGCAGTATTTT; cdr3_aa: CASSELVGQNMISTDTQYF
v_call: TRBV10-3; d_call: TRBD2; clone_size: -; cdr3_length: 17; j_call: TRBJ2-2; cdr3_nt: TGTGCCATCAAGGTATCGGGACTAGCGGGAGCTGCCGGGGAGCTGTTTTTT; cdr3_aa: CAIKVSGLAGAAGELFF
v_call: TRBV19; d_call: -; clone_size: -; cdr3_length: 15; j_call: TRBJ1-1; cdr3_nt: TGTGCCAGTAGTATGCCGGGGGGCGGCAGGGGCGAAGCTTTCTTT; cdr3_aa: CASSMPGGGRGEAFF
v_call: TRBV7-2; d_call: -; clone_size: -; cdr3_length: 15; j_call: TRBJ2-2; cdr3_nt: TGTGCCAGCAGCCCAAGGCAACTATACACCGGGGAGCTGTTTTTT; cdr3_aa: CASSPRQLYTGELFF
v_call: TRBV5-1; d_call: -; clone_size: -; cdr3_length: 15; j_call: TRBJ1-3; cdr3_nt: TGCGCCAGCAGCGCGGGGTCGAAATCTGGAAACACCATATATTTT; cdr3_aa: CASSAGSKSGNTIYF
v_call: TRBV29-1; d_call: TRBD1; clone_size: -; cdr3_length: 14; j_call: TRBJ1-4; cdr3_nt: TGCAGCGTCGCCTCACAGGGGACAAGAGAAAAACTGTTTTTT; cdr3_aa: CSVASQGTREKLFF
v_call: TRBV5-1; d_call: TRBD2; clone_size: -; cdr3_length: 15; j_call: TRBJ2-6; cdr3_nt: TGCGCCAGCACGGGAGGGAGCTCTGGGGCCAACGTCCTGACTTTC; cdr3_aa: CASTGGSSGANVLTF
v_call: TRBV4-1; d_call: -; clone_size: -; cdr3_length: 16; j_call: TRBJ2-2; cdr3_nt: TGCGCCAGCAGCCCTCAAAATCAGGGTGGAACCGGGGAGCTGTTTTTT; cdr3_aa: CASSPQNQGGTGELFF
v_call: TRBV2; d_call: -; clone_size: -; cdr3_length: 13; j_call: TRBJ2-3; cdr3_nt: TGTGCCAGCAGTGAATCAGAGGCGCCTACGCAGTATTTT; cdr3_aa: CASSESEAPTQYF
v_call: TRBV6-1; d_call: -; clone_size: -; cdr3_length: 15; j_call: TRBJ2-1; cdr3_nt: TGTGCCAGCAGTGAAGCCTGGGTCACTGCGGGTGAGCAGTTCTTC; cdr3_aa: CASSEAWVTAGEQFF
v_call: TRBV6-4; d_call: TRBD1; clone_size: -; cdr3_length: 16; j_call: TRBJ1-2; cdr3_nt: TGTGCCAGCAGTGACTTTGGGACAGGGCTCGTAAACGGCTACACCTTC; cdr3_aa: CASSDFGTGLVNGYTF
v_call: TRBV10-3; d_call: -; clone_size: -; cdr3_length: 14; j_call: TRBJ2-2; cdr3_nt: TGTGCCATCAGTGATAAGGCGGCCCCCGGGGAGCTGTTTTTT; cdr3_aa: CAISDKAAPGELFF
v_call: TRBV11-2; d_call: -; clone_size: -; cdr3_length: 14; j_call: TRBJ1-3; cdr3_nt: TGTGCCAGCAGCTCCCTCGGGAACCCCCAGCACCTATATTTT; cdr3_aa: CASSSLGNPQHLYF
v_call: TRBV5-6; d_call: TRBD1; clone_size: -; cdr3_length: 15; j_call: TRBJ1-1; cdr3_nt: TGTGCCAGCAGCTTGGTGGGGGGACAGGACACTGAAGCTTTCTTT; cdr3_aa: CASSLVGGQDTEAFF
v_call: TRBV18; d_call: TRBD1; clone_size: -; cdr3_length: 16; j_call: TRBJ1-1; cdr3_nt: TGTGCCAGCTCACCAAGCCGTACAGGGGTTTACACTGAAGCTTTCTTT; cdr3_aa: CASSPSRTGVYTEAFF
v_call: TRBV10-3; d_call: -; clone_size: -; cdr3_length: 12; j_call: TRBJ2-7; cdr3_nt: TGTGCCATCAGTGTAGGTGAGGACGAGCAGTACTTC; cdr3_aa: CAISVGEDEQYF
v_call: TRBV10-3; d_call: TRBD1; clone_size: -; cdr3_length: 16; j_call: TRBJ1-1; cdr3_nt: TGTGCCATCAGTGCCTTAGGGGACAGGGGGCGAACTGAAGCTTTCTTT; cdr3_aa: CAISALGDRGRTEAFF
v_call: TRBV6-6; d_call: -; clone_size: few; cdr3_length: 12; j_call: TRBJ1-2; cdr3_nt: TGTGCCTACGGGGGGCCCTTCTATGGCTACACCTTC; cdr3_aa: CAYGGPFYGYTF
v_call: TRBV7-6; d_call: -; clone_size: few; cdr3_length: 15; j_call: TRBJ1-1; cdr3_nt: TGTGCCAGCAGCTTCGCCAGCACTATGAACACTGAAGCTTTCTTT; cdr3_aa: CASSFASTMNTEAFF
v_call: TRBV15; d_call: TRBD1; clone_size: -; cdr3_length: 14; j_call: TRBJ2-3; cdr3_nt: TGTGCCACCAGCAGGGGACAGGTCACAGATACGCAGTATTTT; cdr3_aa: CATSRGQVTDTQYF
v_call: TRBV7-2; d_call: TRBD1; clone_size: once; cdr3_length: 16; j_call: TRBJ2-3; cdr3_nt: TGTGCCAGCAGCTTAGGAGGGGGCTACAACACAGATACGCAGTATTTT; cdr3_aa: CASSLGGGYNTDTQYF
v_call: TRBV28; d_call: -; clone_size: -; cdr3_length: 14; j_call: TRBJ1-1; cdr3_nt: TGTGCCAGCAGGCAAACAGGGTTTGACACTGAAGCTTTCTTT; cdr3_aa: CASRQTGFDTEAFF